This T cell receptor (beta chain) was obtained from a study of blood T cell repertoires in COVID-19. Germline V gives CDR1 LGHNA, CDR2 YNFKEQ. CDR3 size: 20 residues. The V gene end was trimmed by 3 bases and the J gene end by 7 bases; junction bases not matched to a gene: 18. Participants' reported clinical history set cohort assignment. The data were produced by immunoSEQ multiplex PCR, yet TCRdb's version contains in-frame clones alone and is incomplete. Among about 470,000 clones listed, about 90% were seen once. The sample comprised PBMCs or T cells enriched from blood (not recorded which). The chain combines TRBV4-2 with TRBJ2-1; 13 bases line up with TRBD2. The sequence was obtained from a woman aged 18-30 years who had recovered from COVID-19. CDR3 residues: CASSHNILAGGPKKINEQFF. In DNA form, the CDR3 reads TGTGCCAGCAGCCACAATATACTAGCGGGGGGGCCAAAGAAGATTAATGAGCAGTTCTTC.